The clone carrying this TCR beta chain has ten or more counts. Its antigen remains unknown. This specimen belongs to a study of neurological immune-mediated disorders. The V gene's germline CDR1 is MNHEY and CDR2 SVGEGT. With 6 bases removed from V and 2 bases from J, the gap between germline ends came to 16 bases. This CDR3 has 16 amino acids. As healthy controls, volunteers from a blood bank in Maryland, USA, were used. The cDNA was generated by 5'RACE with 10-nucleotide random UMIs. Using its own MiXCR run on the 5' RACE reads, TCRdb lists one record per CDR3 protein. The sample records about 79,000 distinct CDR3 sequences, roughly an eighth being singletons. Regarding the study as a whole: The expanded clones of different subjects shared no CDR3 amino acid sequences (suggesting private repertoires in all groups). Expansion of TCR clones was greatest in HTLV-1-associated myelopathy and smallest in multiple sclerosis, where it fell below that of healthy controls.

This chain joins TRBV6-2 or TRBV6-3 and TRBJ2-2, with D tentatively TRBD1 (6 bases). The sequenced sample was PBMCs. The TCR was taken from a woman aged 45-59 years in good health. Here the CDR3 reads CASSRSMGANTGELFF. The DNA for the CDR3 is TGTGCCAGCAGCCGATCTATGGGGGCAAACACCGGGGAGCTGTTTTTT.